The 28 T cell receptor beta chains reported below all come from one sample, sequenced in a study of blood T cell repertoires in COVID-19. Repertoires were generated with immunoSEQ multiplex PCR, while TCRdb's copy carries only in-frame clones and drops some. This sample has about 480,000 clones, with roughly 90% found just once. The sequenced sample consisted of PBMCs or T cells enriched from blood (not recorded which). The receptors derive from a woman between 40 and 50 years old who had recovered from COVID-19.

V and J are TRBV2 and TRBJ2-1; possible D gene TRBD1, 6 bases. The CDR3 length is 15 residues. Trimming left V 8 bases short and J 9 bases short, with 23 bases between. Germline V gene data show CDR1 as SNHLY and CDR2 as FYNNEI. This CDR3 reads CASRKGEVIDSEQFF. The CDR3 DNA is TGTGCCAGCCGTAAGGGGGAAGTGATTGATAGTGAGCAGTTCTTC.

This chain links TRBV5-1 with TRBJ2-3; 11 bases are shared with TRBD2. V dropped 4 bases and J dropped 3; count of bases not matched to a gene: 10. CDR1 and CDR2 (germline): SGHRS, YFSETQ. The CDR3 sequence is 17 residues long. The CDR3 region is CASSRRTSGQGTDTQYF. The CDR3 nucleotides are TGCGCCAGCAGCCGAAGGACTAGCGGGCAGGGAACAGATACGCAGTATTTT.

The table lists this clone with a few counts. The genes are TRBV6-6 and TRBJ2-1; TRBD1 is a possible D gene (6 bases). Germline-derived CDR1 and CDR2 are MNHNY and SVGAGI (reference sequence). The CDR3 has 13 residues. V was trimmed by 6 bases and J by 3 bases, leaving 9 bases between them. The CDR3 DNA sequence: TGTGCCAGCAGAGGACAGAACTACAATGAGCAGTTCTTC. Translating gives CASRGQNYNEQFF.

The chain carries TRBV13 and TRBJ2-7, with 7 bases identical to TRBD2. With 2 bases clipped from V and 2 bases from J, the junction kept 6 bases outside the gene matches. The CDR3 contains 15 residues. Per germline, CDR1 PRHDT and CDR2 FYEKMQ (reference sequence). The CDR3 nucleotides are TGTGCCAGCAGCTTACTCGGGGGGAGGACCTACGAGCAGTACTTC. Translated, it gives CASSLLGGRTYEQYF.

This clone occurred a few times. V is TRBV5-4 and J is TRBJ1-6; TRBD1 agrees at 7 bases. CDR1 SGHNT and CDR2 YYREEE come from the germline V gene (reference sequence). The V segment lost 2 bases and the J segment 10 bases; nucleotides outside the gene matches: 9. The CDR3 is 15 amino acids. The CDR3 spells CASSLDHRGSSPLHF. Here the CDR3 DNA reads TGTGCCAGCAGCTTAGACCACAGGGGTTCCTCACCCCTCCACTTT.

The V gene is TRBV7-8, the J gene TRBJ1-1, with a possible D match to TRBD1 (5 bases). CDR1 and CDR2 from the germline V gene are SGHVS and FQNEAQ. This CDR3 has 17 residues. With 1 base removed from V and 0 bases from J, the gap between germline ends came to 15 bases. CDR3 coding DNA: TGTGCCAGCAGCTTAGTCAACATGGCAGGGATGAACACTGAAGCTTTCTTT. It yields the protein CASSLVNMAGMNTEAFF.

This clone showed up just once. V and J are TRBV5-1 and TRBJ1-2, with a tentative D call TRBD1 (6 bases). Trimming left V 0 bases short and J 4 bases short, with 13 bases between. Germline V CDR1 and CDR2: SGHRS, YFSETQ. The CDR3 length is 15 residues. CDR3 DNA sequence: TGCGCCAGCAGCTTGGGGGCAGGGGATCTCTATGGCTACACCTTC. Its protein product is CASSLGAGDLYGYTF.

The chain employs TRBV6-5 and TRBJ2-2; 10 bases line up with TRBD1. CDR1 is MNHEY, CDR2 SVGAGI, per germline. This CDR3 comprises 15 residues. The junction had 5 bases not matched to a gene; V was cut back by 2 bases and J by 8 bases. The CDR3 region has the DNA TGTGCCAGCAGTTACGCGGGACAGGGGAAGGGGGAGCTGTTTTTT. Protein product: CASSYAGQGKGELFF.

This clone was seen once. The rearrangement links TRBV6-5 to TRBJ2-7, with TRBD1 identical over 10 bases. Germline CDR1 and CDR2: MNHEY and SVGAGI. V lost 6 bases and J lost 2; bases outside the gene matches: 7. CDR3 length equals 15 residues. The DNA for the CDR3 is TGTGCCAGCAGACCACGAGACAGGGGGCCCTACGAGCAGTACTTC. Its translation is CASRPRDRGPYEQYF.

The J gene is TRBJ1-5, the V gene TRBV19, with D possibly matching TRBD1 (5 bases). CDR3 length equals 17 residues. CDR1 LNHDA and CDR2 SQIVND come from the germline V gene (reference sequence). Deletions cut 1 base from V and 3 bases from J, with 16 bases between. CDR3: CASSIGGGRAANQPQHF. As DNA, the CDR3 is TGTGCCAGTAGTATAGGGGGCGGTAGGGCAGCCAATCAGCCCCAGCATTTT.

This clone occurred a few times. The V and J genes are TRBV5-4 and TRBJ1-4; TRBD1 agrees at 8 bases. Germline V gene sequence: CDR1 SGHNT, CDR2 YYREEE (reference sequence). Germline trimming cut 4 bases from V and 5 bases from J; bases unmatched to any gene: 7. This CDR3 has 15 residues. CDR3 sequence reads: CASSPSDRANEKLFF. The CDR3, as DNA: TGTGCCAGCAGCCCCTCGGACAGGGCAAATGAAAAACTGTTTTTT.

The V call is TRBV7-2, the J call TRBJ2-1; weak D call: TRBD2 (6 bases). CDR1 is SGHTA, CDR2 FQGNSA, per germline. CDR3 length equals 15 residues. Trimming cost V 4 bases and J 1 base, with 11 bases left between them. The CDR3 is CASSWGSGSYNEQFF. DNA for the CDR3: TGTGCCAGCAGCTGGGGTAGCGGTTCCTACAATGAGCAGTTCTTC.

This chain connects TRBV10-2 to TRBJ1-6; no clear D. Trimming pared 3 bases from V and 7 bases from J, leaving 13 bases between. Germline assignment: CDR1 WSHSY and CDR2 SAAADI. This CDR3 region has 15 residues. For the CDR3, the DNA is TGCGCCAGCAGTGACGGGCGAGGGCGGAATTCACCCCTCCACTTT. It specifies CASSDGRGRNSPLHF.

The V gene is TRBV28, the J gene TRBJ2-2; 8 bases are a match to TRBD1. The CDR3 loop spans 14 amino acids. Trimming at V came to 8 bases and at J to 3 bases, leaving 5 bases not matched to a gene. From germline, CDR1 is MDHEN and CDR2 SYDVKM. The CDR3 loop reads CASHSTGDTGELFF. The CDR3 nucleotides read TGTGCCAGCCACTCGACAGGGGACACCGGGGAGCTGTTTTTT.

The chain is built from TRBV11-3 and TRBJ2-1; 12 positions match TRBD2. Germline CDR1 and CDR2: SGHNT and YENEEA. V shed 3 bases, J shed 8 bases, and the junction held 11 bases outside the gene matches. This CDR3 has 17 residues. CDR3 sequence reads: CASSLLAGGPSFYEQFF. For the CDR3, the DNA is TGTGCCAGCAGCTTGCTAGCGGGAGGGCCTAGTTTTTATGAGCAGTTCTTC.

This clone was seen once. V gene TRBV19 combines with J gene TRBJ2-7; D perhaps matches TRBD1 (5 bases). V was trimmed by 4 bases and J by 3 bases, leaving 10 bases between them. The CDR3 covers 13 residues. CDR1 and CDR2 from the germline V gene are LNHDA and SQIVND (reference sequence). DNA of the CDR3: TGTGCCAGTAGTAGACAGCGCTTCTACGAGCAGTACTTC. It encodes CASSRQRFYEQYF.

Points on this clone: Different DNA sequences within this sample yield the same CDR3. This chain uses TRBV12-3 or TRBV12-4 with TRBJ2-3; D gene uncertain. This CDR3 region has 11 residues. Trimming pared 6 bases from V and 5 bases from J, leaving 6 bases between. DNA of the CDR3: TGTGCCAGCAGCCCGAGAGATACGCAGTATTTT. This codes for CASSPRDTQYF.

The chain combines TRBV12-3 or TRBV12-4 with TRBJ1-2; D remains ambiguous. The V end lost 8 bases, the J end lost 5 bases, and 15 bases lay between the germline ends. This CDR3 region has 13 residues. CDR3 loop: CASYNSGGYGYTF. The CDR3 region has the DNA TGTGCCAGCTATAATTCGGGCGGGTATGGCTACACCTTC.

Regarding this clone: Other nucleotide sequences in the sample specify the same CDR3. V and J are TRBV30 and TRBJ1-5; possible D gene TRBD1, 5 bases. Germline V gene data show CDR1 as GTSNPN and CDR2 as SVGIG (reference sequence). V dropped 0 bases and J dropped 1 base, with 7 bases sitting between them. The CDR3 is made up of 14 amino acids. CDR3 sequence reads: CAWSVGVSNQPQHF. CDR3 DNA: TGTGCCTGGAGTGTAGGGGTCAGCAATCAGCCCCAGCATTTT.

This chain uses TRBV6-2 or TRBV6-3 with TRBJ2-3; 8 bases agree with TRBD1. V dropped 2 bases and J dropped 2; count of bases not matched to a gene: 9. CDR3 size: 17 residues. Germline values: CDR1 MNHEY, CDR2 SVGEGT. CDR3: CASSYGNTGGTTDTQYF. CDR3 bases: TGTGCCAGCAGTTACGGGAATACAGGGGGAACCACAGATACGCAGTATTTT.

CDR3 sequence reads: CASSHRTGLLYDEQFF. CDR3 sequence (DNA): TGCGCCAGCAGCCACCGGACAGGGCTCCTGTACGATGAGCAGTTCTTC. J is TRBJ2-1 and V is TRBV4-3; 8 nucleotides agree with TRBD1. V lost 3 bases to trimming and J lost 8 bases; unmatched junction nucleotides: 12. The CDR3 length is 16 residues. CDR1 and CDR2 (germline): LGHNA, YSLEER.

The rearrangement joins TRBV5-1 to TRBJ2-5; a possible D gene is TRBD1 (7 bases). Germline V gives CDR1 SGHRS, CDR2 YFSETQ. The V and J ends lost 4 bases and 1 base respectively, with 11 bases between them. This CDR3 has 14 residues. The CDR3 DNA reads TGCGCCAGCAGCGCGGGACAGAGCCAAGAGACCCAGTACTTC. This gives the protein CASSAGQSQETQYF.

The chain recombines TRBV20-1 with TRBJ2-1, with D maybe TRBD1 (6 bases). V lost 3 bases and J 8 bases, leaving 17 bases between the germline ends. The germline V gene has CDR1 DFQATT and CDR2 SNEGSKA (reference sequence). The CDR3 is made up of 14 amino acids. CDR3 residues: CSASSVWAGDEQFF. The CDR3 region has the DNA TGCAGTGCTAGTAGCGTCTGGGCAGGGGATGAGCAGTTCTTC.

This sequence joins TRBV15 and TRBJ1-4; tentative D call: TRBD1 (5 bases). The CDR3 extends over 15 amino acids. Between the trimmed V and J ends, which lost 0 bases and 3 bases, there was a span of 8 bases. Germline CDR1 reads LNHNV; CDR2 reads YYDKDF (reference sequence). CDR3 DNA: TGTGCCACCAGCAGAGATCAGGGTGCTAATGAAAAACTGTTTTTT. Protein product: CATSRDQGANEKLFF.

The chain recombines TRBV6-5 with TRBJ1-3; 7 nucleotides agree with TRBD1. Germline V gives CDR1 MNHEY, CDR2 SVGAGI. V was pared by 6 bases and J by 1 base, with 6 bases of the junction left unmatched. The CDR3 loop spans 15 amino acids. CDR3 in amino acids: CASRPGQYSGNTIYF. The CDR3 nucleotides read TGTGCCAGCAGACCGGGACAGTATTCTGGAAACACCATATATTTT.

The table lists this clone with a count of one. The chain combines TRBV5-1 with TRBJ1-1; 9 bases fit TRBD1. Germline trimming cut 2 bases from V and 2 bases from J; bases unmatched to any gene: 4. The CDR3 length is 15 residues. The germline V gene has CDR1 SGHRS and CDR2 YFSETQ. The DNA of the CDR3 is TGCGCCAGCAGCTTAGGGGACAGGGTTAACACTGAAGCTTTCTTT. Protein sequence: CASSLGDRVNTEAFF. Full variable domain (missing parts from reference TRBV5-1 and TRBJ1-1): KAGVTQTPRYLIKTRGQQVTLSCSPISGHRSVSWYQQTPGQGLQFLFEYFSETQRNKGNFPGRFSGRQFSNSRSEMNVSTLELGDSALYLCASSLGDRVNTEAFFGQGTRLTVV.

This clone appeared once. The chain is built from TRBV30 and TRBJ2-7; the D is unclear. Trimming removed 1 base at V and 1 base at J, with 11 bases between. The CDR3 is 14 residues long. The germline V gene has CDR1 GTSNPN and CDR2 SVGIG (reference sequence). The CDR3 DNA is TGTGCCTGGAGTGAACCCACAATTTCCTACGAGCAGTACTTC. Encoded protein: CAWSEPTISYEQYF.

The chain couples TRBV3-1 (or the pseudogene TRBV3-2) to TRBJ2-1; D is perhaps TRBD2 (5 bases). The CDR3 sequence is 15 residues long. V was cut by 4 bases and J by 8 bases, with 18 bases left in between. Germline lookup yields CDR1 LGHDT and CDR2 YNNKEL (reference sequence). The CDR3 is CASSPLAGPSDEQFF. DNA for the CDR3: TGTGCCAGCAGCCCCCTGGCGGGCCCTTCCGATGAGCAGTTCTTC.